Presented here are 28 T cell receptor beta chains from one specimen sequenced in a study of cytomegalovirus exposure and HLA in healthy donors. PCR employed 60 Vbeta and 13 Jbeta primers. Produced via immunoSEQ multiplex PCR; TCRdb's table is partial and in-frame only. This sample carries about 130,000 clones, around 72% of them seen once, and the ten largest clones take 3% to 4.5%. The sample taken for sequencing was PBMCs. These receptors were taken from a man younger than 45 in good health and CMV-seronegative.

Comment on this clone: The junction departs from the called germline gene at one end, perhaps through a read error. The chain combines TRBV7-9 with TRBJ1-2; 7 bases are a match to TRBD1. The CDR3 runs 15 residues. The V gene's germline CDR1 is SEHNR and CDR2 FQNEAQ (reference sequence). As DNA, the CDR3 is TGTTCCAGCAGCATTCAACAGGGGTTTGGCTCTGGCTACACCTTC. This codes for CSSSIQQGFGSGYTF.

This clone came up a few times. J is TRBJ2-7 and V is TRBV20-1; D not certain. V was clipped by 6 bases and J by 7 bases, with 10 bases between them. Germline lookup yields CDR1 DFQATT and CDR2 SNEGSKA (reference sequence). This CDR3 has 10 residues. In nucleotides, the CDR3 is TGCAGTGCCGCGCGCCGGGAGCAGTACTTC. It specifies CSAARREQYF.

This clone has only a few counts. The chain couples TRBV2 to TRBJ2-5; the D is unclear. Trimming pared 7 bases from V and 0 bases from J, leaving 9 bases between. This CDR3 is 13 amino acids long. The germline gives CDR1 SNHLY, CDR2 FYNNEI. This CDR3 reads CASKLENQETQYF. For the CDR3, the DNA is TGTGCCAGCAAACTCGAAAACCAAGAGACCCAGTACTTC. The complete variable domain, with remaining parts taken from reference TRBV2 and TRBJ2-5, reads EPEVTQTPSHQVTQMGQEVILRCVPISNHLYFYWYRQILGQKVEFLVSFYNNEISEKSEIFDDQFSVERPDGSNFTLKIRSTKLEDSAMYFCASKLENQETQYFGPGTRLLVL.

J is TRBJ2-7 and V is TRBV10-3; tentative D call: TRBD2 (5 bases). Germline CDR1 ENHRY, CDR2 SYGVKD. The CDR3 spans 14 residues. V lost 6 bases, J lost 7 bases, and 19 bases lay in between. The CDR3 bases are TGTGCCATCAGCTACATGGTAGAGGGCGGGGAGCAGTACTTC. The encoded protein is CAISYMVEGGEQYF.

The rearrangement links TRBV5-5 to TRBJ2-7, with TRBD1 as a possible D gene (6 bases). The V gene's germline CDR1 is SGHKS and CDR2 YYEKEE (reference sequence). This CDR3 has 15 residues. With 4 bases removed from V and 1 base from J, the gap between germline ends came to 15 bases. In nucleotides, the CDR3 is TGTGCCAGCAGCCCAGGGGCAATTTTGTCCTACGAGCAGTACTTC. Its protein is CASSPGAILSYEQYF.

The chain carries TRBV29-1 and TRBJ2-2, with TRBD1 matching 8 bases. The CDR3 is 12 amino acids. Trimming removed 7 bases from V and 8 bases from J; junction bases left unmatched: 6. Germline V gives CDR1 SQVTM, CDR2 ANQGSEA. The DNA of the CDR3 is TGCAGCGCCGGGACAGGCCGGGGGGAGCTGTTTTTT. Translation gives CSAGTGRGELFF.

The chain links TRBV5-1 to TRBJ2-1, with TRBD1 identical over 8 bases. V was pared by 3 bases and J by 7 bases, with 9 bases of the junction left unmatched. The CDR3 loop spans 15 amino acids. The germline gives CDR1 SGHRS, CDR2 YFSETQ. CDR3 nucleotides: TGCGCCAGCAGCTCCATGACAGGGGTGGGGAATGAGCAGTTCTTC. Residues: CASSSMTGVGNEQFF.

The V call is TRBV30, the J call TRBJ2-1; no clear D. Trimming took off 7 bases at V and 3 bases at J, with 7 bases between the two ends. Germline-derived CDR1 and CDR2 are GTSNPN and SVGIG (reference sequence). The CDR3 loop spans 11 amino acids. The CDR3 bases are TGTGCCTCGACTTTCTACAATGAGCAGTTCTTC. Translated, it gives CASTFYNEQFF.

The CDR3 region is CASSPSWRPVTSTDTQYF. The CDR3 region has the DNA TGTGCCAGCAGCCCCTCGTGGCGGCCAGTAACTAGCACAGATACGCAGTATTTT. V is TRBV7-2 and J is TRBJ2-3; D gene uncertain. The CDR3 totals 18 residues. Looked up from germline, CDR1 is SGHTA and CDR2 is FQGNSA. V was clipped by 5 bases and J by 0 bases, with 21 bases between them.

The genes are TRBV20-1 and TRBJ1-1; no reliable D call. The CDR3 runs to 11 residues. Germline CDR1 DFQATT, CDR2 SNEGSKA (reference sequence). Trimming stripped 6 bases from V and 5 bases from J, with 10 bases between. The CDR3 coding sequence is TGCAGTGCCAGGTCGGGGACTGAAGCTTTCTTT. Amino acids: CSARSGTEAFF.

Details on this clone: One end of the junction varies from germline; a read error may be responsible. The chain recombines TRBV5-1 with TRBJ1-2; TRBD1 aligns across 11 bases. The CDR3 is made up of 17 amino acids. CDR1 and CDR2 from the germline V gene are SGHRS and YFSETQ. CDR3 in amino acids: CASSPPRTGGANYDYTF. The CDR3 DNA sequence: TGCGCCAGCAGCCCGCCCCGGACAGGGGGCGCAAACTATGACTACACCTTC.

The rearrangement uses TRBV5-4 and TRBJ2-6; 7 bases align to TRBD1. V lost 4 bases to trimming and J lost 0 bases; unmatched junction nucleotides: 10. CDR3 length equals 18 residues. Germline loops: CDR1 SGHNT, CDR2 YYREEE (reference sequence). Here the CDR3 DNA reads TGTGCCAGCAGCACAAAGGGGGCGTACGACTCTGGGGCCAACGTCCTGACTTTC. As protein: CASSTKGAYDSGANVLTF.

The chain recombines TRBV18 with TRBJ1-4, with no clear D. Germline loops: CDR1 KGHSH, CDR2 LQKENI. This CDR3 region has 15 residues. Trimming took 1 base from V and 6 from J, leaving 12 bases between them. The chain's CDR3 is CASSPQQINHEKLFF. CDR3 DNA: TGTGCCAGCTCACCACAACAGATTAATCATGAAAAACTGTTTTTT.

CDR3 loop: CASSQPGGGGYNEQFF. DNA of the CDR3: TGTGCCAGCTCCCAACCGGGAGGGGGCGGTTACAATGAGCAGTTCTTC. The V and J genes are TRBV6-6 and TRBJ2-1, with D possibly TRBD2 on 8 matching bases. The length of the CDR3 is 16 residues. Germline assignment: CDR1 MNHNY and CDR2 SVGAGI (reference sequence). Trimming stripped 8 bases from V and 4 bases from J, with 21 bases between.

The rearrangement joins TRBV18 to TRBJ1-5; 11 nucleotides agree with TRBD1. Germline assignment: CDR1 KGHSH and CDR2 LQKENI. The CDR3 contains 15 residues. The ends lost 6 bases at V and 6 bases at J; junction bases unmatched: 7. The CDR3 DNA is TGTGCCAGCTCGGAGGGACAGGGGGTTTTTCAGCCCCAGCATTTT. Amino acid sequence: CASSEGQGVFQPQHF.

This clone was picked up one time. V is TRBV4-3 and J is TRBJ2-5; possibly TRBD1 for D (6 bases). V was trimmed by 0 bases and J by 4 bases, leaving 12 bases between them. The CDR3 has 15 amino acids. Germline assignment: CDR1 LGHNA and CDR2 YSLEER. The CDR3 DNA follows: TGCGCCAGCAGCCAAGATTTGGGCAGGGGAGAGACCCAGTACTTC. This translates into CASSQDLGRGETQYF.

The gene calls are TRBV18 and TRBJ1-2, with D perhaps matching TRBD1 (5 bases). The germline gives CDR1 KGHSH, CDR2 LQKENI. The CDR3 sequence is 13 residues long. The germline V and J ends were trimmed by 6 bases and 5 bases, with 13 bases remaining between them. The CDR3: CASSPDSTYGYTF. CDR3 DNA sequence: TGTGCCAGCTCGCCTGACAGTACATATGGCTACACCTTC.

The chain recombines TRBV5-1 with TRBJ2-3, with TRBD2 identical over 9 bases. The CDR3 has 15 residues. Germline V gene sequence: CDR1 SGHRS, CDR2 YFSETQ. V dropped 5 bases and J dropped 3; count of bases not matched to a gene: 7. CDR3 sequence (DNA): TGCGCCAGCAGTCTGGGGCGGGGGGGAACAGATACGCAGTATTTT. It specifies CASSLGRGGTDTQYF.

This sequence joins TRBV28 and TRBJ2-1; 9 positions match TRBD1. V lost 4 bases to trimming and J lost 1 base; unmatched junction nucleotides: 11. The CDR3 extends over 18 amino acids. Germline V gene data show CDR1 as MDHEN and CDR2 as SYDVKM. CDR3 residues: CASSSLTGGLVSYNEQFF. The CDR3 DNA is TGTGCCAGCAGTTCGCTGACAGGGGGTTTAGTATCCTACAATGAGCAGTTCTTC.

This clone was recorded a few times. This sequence joins TRBV6-1 and TRBJ2-1; a possible D gene is TRBD2 (5 bases). The CDR3 consists of 15 residues. Germline V lookup: CDR1 MNHNS, CDR2 SASEGT. V lost 1 base and J lost 0, with 7 bases in between. CDR3 protein: CASSEGLPSYNEQFF. CDR3 nucleotide sequence: TGTGCCAGCAGTGAAGGACTACCCTCCTACAATGAGCAGTTCTTC.

A single count supports this clone. This rearrangement joins TRBV2 to TRBJ2-1, with TRBD2 identical over 13 bases. The CDR3 is 16 residues long. Germline loops: CDR1 SNHLY, CDR2 FYNNEI. Trimming took 3 bases from V and 5 from J; bases not matched to a gene: 4. Here the CDR3 reads CASSESLAGGDNEQFF. The CDR3 DNA is TGTGCCAGCAGTGAGTCACTAGCGGGGGGGGACAATGAGCAGTTCTTC.

CDR3 bases: TGTGCCAGCAGCACCCCCGGGGGGGATAATGAAAAACTGTTTTTT. This codes for CASSTPGGDNEKLFF. V usage is TRBV9 and J usage is TRBJ1-4, with D tentatively TRBD1 (5 bases). The CDR3 spans 15 residues. The germline V and J ends were trimmed by 4 bases and 4 bases, with 14 bases remaining between them. Germline V gives CDR1 SGDLS, CDR2 YYNGEE.

This clone has a handful of counts. The rearrangement links TRBV6-1 to TRBJ1-2, with TRBD1 identical over 7 bases. CDR1 and CDR2 from the germline V gene are MNHNS and SASEGT. The CDR3 is 13 residues long. V lost 5 bases, J lost 8 bases, and 8 bases stayed unmatched. In nucleotides, the CDR3 is TGTGCCAGCAGTCGGACAGGAAAATTAGGCTACACCTTC. This gives the protein CASSRTGKLGYTF.

The CDR3 DNA follows: TGTGCCAGCAGCTATTTAGACAGGGGAGCCACTGAAGCTTTCTTT. Translated, it gives CASSYLDRGATEAFF. The chain employs TRBV7-9 and TRBJ1-1, with 8 bases that match TRBD1. Germline V CDR1 and CDR2: SEHNR, FQNEAQ (reference sequence). This CDR3 spans 15 amino acids. Unmatched junction bases numbered 8, after V lost 4 bases and J lost 4 bases.

The rearrangement joins TRBV7-9 to TRBJ1-1; TRBD1 might be the D (5 bases). The CDR3 runs 15 residues. V was trimmed by 1 base and J by 3 bases, leaving 12 bases between them. CDR1 SEHNR and CDR2 FQNEAQ come from the germline V gene (reference sequence). CDR3 region: CASSLVGGDYTEAFF. The CDR3 DNA reads TGTGCCAGCAGCTTAGTGGGGGGGGATTACACTGAAGCTTTCTTT.

This chain links TRBV7-9 with TRBJ1-4; D perhaps matches TRBD1 (6 bases). V lost 0 bases to trimming and J lost 3 bases, with 11 bases between them. CDR1 is SEHNR, CDR2 FQNEAQ, per germline (reference sequence). This CDR3 is 16 amino acids long. CDR3 sequence (DNA): TGTGCCAGCAGCTTAGCGGTCGGGGGGCCTAATGAAAAACTGTTTTTT. It specifies CASSLAVGGPNEKLFF.

A remark on this clone: Other DNA sequences of this sample code for an identical CDR3. The chain recombines TRBV9 with TRBJ2-5; no clear D. This CDR3 is built from 15 residues. The germline V gene has CDR1 SGDLS and CDR2 YYNGEE. V lost 0 bases and J lost 5, with 14 bases in between. CDR3 bases: TGTGCCAGCAGCGTAGGGTCCCTCCCCGGGGAGACCCAGTACTTC. As protein: CASSVGSLPGETQYF.

The chain recombines TRBV5-4 with TRBJ2-3; D remains unclear. This CDR3 has 16 amino acids. With 0 bases removed from V and 1 base from J, the gap between germline ends came to 12 bases. CDR1 SGHNT and CDR2 YYREEE come from the germline V gene (reference sequence). The CDR3 loop is CASSLELWPRTDTQYF. As DNA, the CDR3 is TGTGCCAGCAGCTTGGAGTTATGGCCCCGCACAGATACGCAGTATTTT.